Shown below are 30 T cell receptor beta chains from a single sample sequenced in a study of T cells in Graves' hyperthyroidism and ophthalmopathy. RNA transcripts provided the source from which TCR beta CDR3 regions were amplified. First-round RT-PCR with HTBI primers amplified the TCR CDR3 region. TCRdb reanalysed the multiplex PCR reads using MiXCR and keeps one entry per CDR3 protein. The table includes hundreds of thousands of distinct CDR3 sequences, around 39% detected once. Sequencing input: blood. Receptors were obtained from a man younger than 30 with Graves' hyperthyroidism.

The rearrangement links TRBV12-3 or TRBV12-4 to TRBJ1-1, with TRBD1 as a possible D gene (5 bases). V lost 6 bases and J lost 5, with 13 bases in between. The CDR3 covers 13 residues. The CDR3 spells CASRTRGVTEAFF. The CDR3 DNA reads TGTGCCAGCAGGACACGGGGGGTGACTGAAGCTTTCTTT.

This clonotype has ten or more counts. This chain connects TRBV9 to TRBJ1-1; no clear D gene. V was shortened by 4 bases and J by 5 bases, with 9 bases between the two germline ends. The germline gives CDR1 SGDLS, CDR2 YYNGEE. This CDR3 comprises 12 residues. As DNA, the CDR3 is TGTGCCAGCAGCCCCGCGGGGACTGAAGCTTTCTTT. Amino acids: CASSPAGTEAFF.

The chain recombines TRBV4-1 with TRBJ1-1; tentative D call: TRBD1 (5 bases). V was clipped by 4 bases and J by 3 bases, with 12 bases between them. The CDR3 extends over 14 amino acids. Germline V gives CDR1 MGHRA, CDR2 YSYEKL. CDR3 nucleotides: TGCGCCAGCAGCCGCTGGGACCGCGACACTGAAGCTTTCTTT. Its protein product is CASSRWDRDTEAFF.

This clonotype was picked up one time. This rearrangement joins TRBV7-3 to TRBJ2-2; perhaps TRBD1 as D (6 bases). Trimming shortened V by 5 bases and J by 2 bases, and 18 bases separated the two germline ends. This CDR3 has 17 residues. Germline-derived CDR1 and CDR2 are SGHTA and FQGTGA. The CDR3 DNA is TGTGCCAGCAGCCTCGGGACACCCCTTCTAAACACCGGGGAGCTGTTTTTT. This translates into CASSLGTPLLNTGELFF.

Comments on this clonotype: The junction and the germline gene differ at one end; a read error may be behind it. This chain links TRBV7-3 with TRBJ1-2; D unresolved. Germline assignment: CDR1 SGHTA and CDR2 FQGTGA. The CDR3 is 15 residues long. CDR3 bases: TGTGCCAGCAGCTTGCCTGACGTATGGAACTATGACTACACCTTC. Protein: CASSLPDVWNYDYTF.

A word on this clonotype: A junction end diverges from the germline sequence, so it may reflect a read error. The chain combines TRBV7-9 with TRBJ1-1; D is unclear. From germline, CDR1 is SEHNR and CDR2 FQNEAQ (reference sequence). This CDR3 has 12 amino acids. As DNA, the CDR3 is TGTGCCAGCAGCCTCTCCCACGACGGACGGAACTTT. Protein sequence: CASSLSHDGRNF. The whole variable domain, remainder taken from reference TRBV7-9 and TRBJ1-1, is DTGVSQNPRHKITKRGQNVTFRCDPISEHNRLYWYRQTLGQGPEFLTYFQNEAQLEKSRLLSDRFSAERPKGSFSTLEIQRTEQGDSAMYLCASSLSHDGRNFGQGTRLTVV.

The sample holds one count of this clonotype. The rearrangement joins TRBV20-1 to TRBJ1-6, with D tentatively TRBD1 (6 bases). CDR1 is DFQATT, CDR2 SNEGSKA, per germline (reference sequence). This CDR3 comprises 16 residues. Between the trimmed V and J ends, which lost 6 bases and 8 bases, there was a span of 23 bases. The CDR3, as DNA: TGCAGTGCCCCAGACCAGGTGGGGGGCCAGGATTCACCCCTCCACTTT. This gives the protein CSAPDQVGGQDSPLHF.

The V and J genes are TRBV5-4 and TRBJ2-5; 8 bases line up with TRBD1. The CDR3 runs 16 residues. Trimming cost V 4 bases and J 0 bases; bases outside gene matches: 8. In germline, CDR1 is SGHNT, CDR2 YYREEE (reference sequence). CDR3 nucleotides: TGTGCCAGCAGCACAGGGACAGGAGCTTACCAAGAGACCCAGTACTTC. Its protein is CASSTGTGAYQETQYF.

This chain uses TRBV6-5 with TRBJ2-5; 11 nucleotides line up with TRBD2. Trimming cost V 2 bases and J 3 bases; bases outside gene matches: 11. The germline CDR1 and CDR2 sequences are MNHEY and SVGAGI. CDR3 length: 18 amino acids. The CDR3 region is CASSYAALAGGLEETQYF. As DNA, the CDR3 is TGTGCCAGCAGTTACGCAGCGCTAGCGGGGGGACTAGAAGAGACCCAGTACTTC.

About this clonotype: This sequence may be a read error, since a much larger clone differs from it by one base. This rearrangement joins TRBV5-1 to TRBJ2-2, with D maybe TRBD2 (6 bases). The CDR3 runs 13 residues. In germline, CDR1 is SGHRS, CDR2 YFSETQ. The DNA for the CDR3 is TGTGCCAGCAGCTTACCGGGAGCCGGGGAGCTGTTTTTT. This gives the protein CASSLPGAGELFF.

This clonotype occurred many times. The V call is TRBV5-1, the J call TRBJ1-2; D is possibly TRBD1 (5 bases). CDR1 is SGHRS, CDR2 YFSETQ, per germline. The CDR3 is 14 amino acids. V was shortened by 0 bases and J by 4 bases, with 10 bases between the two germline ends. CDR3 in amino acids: CASSLDGTAYGYTF. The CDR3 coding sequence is TGCGCCAGCAGCTTGGATGGGACGGCCTATGGCTACACCTTC.

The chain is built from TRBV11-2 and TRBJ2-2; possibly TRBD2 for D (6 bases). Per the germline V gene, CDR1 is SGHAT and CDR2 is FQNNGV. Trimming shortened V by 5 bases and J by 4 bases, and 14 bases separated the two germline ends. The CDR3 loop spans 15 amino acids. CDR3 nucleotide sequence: TGTGCCAGCAGCCTGGGACTGGATAGCACCGGGGAGCTGTTTTTT. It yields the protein CASSLGLDSTGELFF.

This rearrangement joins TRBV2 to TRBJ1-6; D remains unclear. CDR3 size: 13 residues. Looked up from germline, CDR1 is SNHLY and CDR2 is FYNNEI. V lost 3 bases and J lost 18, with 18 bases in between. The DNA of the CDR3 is TGTGCCAGCAGTGAGGGCGGGAGGGCCGAGACCCACTTT. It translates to CASSEGGRAETHF.

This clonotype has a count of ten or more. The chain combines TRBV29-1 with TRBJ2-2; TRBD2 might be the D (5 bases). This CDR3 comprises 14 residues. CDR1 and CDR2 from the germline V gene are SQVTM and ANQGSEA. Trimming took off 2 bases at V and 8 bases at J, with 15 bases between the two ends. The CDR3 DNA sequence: TGCAGCGTTGAATCCGACGGAGGTATTGGGGAGCTGTTTTTT. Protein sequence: CSVESDGGIGELFF.

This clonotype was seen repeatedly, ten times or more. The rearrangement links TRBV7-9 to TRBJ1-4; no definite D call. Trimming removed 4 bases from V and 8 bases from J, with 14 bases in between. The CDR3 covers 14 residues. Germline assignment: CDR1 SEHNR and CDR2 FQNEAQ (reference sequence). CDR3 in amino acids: CASSYDKGWEKLFF. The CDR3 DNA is TGTGCCAGCAGCTACGACAAGGGTTGGGAAAAACTGTTTTTT.

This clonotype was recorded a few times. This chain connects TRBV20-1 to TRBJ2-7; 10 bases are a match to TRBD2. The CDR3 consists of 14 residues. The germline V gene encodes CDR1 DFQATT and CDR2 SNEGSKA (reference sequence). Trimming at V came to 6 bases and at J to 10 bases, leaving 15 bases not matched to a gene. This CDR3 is CSATSTLAGIIQYF. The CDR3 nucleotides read TGCAGTGCCACAAGCACACTAGCGGGAATCATACAGTACTTC.

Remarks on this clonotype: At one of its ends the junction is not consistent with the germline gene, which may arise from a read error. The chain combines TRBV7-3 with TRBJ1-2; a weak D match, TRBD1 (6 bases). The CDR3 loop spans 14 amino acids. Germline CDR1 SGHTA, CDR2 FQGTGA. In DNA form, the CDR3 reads TGCGCCAGCAGCCAAGCCTCCGGGACACGAGGCTACACCTTC. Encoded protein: CASSQASGTRGYTF.

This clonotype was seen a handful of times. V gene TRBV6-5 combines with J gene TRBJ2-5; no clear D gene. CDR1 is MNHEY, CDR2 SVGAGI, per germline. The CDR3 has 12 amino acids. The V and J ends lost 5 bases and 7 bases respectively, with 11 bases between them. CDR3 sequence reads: CASSPSLGTQYF. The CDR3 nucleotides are TGTGCCAGCAGTCCTTCGCTGGGGACCCAGTACTTC.

The CDR3 protein is CSARRTGDYYEQYF. The CDR3 nucleotides read TGCAGTGCTAGAAGGACAGGAGATTACTACGAGCAGTACTTC. The rearrangement links TRBV20-1 to TRBJ2-7, with 7 positions matching TRBD1. J gave up 3 bases and V 2 bases, and 7 bases lay outside the gene matches. There are 14 residues in the CDR3. In germline, CDR1 is DFQATT, CDR2 SNEGSKA (reference sequence).

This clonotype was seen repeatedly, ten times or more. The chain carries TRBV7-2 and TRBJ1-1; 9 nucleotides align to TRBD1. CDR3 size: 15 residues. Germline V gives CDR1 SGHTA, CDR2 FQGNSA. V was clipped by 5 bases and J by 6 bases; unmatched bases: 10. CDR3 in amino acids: CASSLLTGGVAEAFF. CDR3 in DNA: TGTGCCAGCAGCCTCTTAACAGGGGGCGTCGCTGAAGCTTTCTTT.

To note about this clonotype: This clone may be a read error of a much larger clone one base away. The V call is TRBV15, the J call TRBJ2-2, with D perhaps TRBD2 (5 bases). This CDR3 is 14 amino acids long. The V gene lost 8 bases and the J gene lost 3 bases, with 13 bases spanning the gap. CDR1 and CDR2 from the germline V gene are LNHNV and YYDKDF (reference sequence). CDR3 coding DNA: TGTGCCACCTGCGAGGGAGTCGACACCGGGGAGCTGTTTTTT. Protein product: CATCEGVDTGELFF.

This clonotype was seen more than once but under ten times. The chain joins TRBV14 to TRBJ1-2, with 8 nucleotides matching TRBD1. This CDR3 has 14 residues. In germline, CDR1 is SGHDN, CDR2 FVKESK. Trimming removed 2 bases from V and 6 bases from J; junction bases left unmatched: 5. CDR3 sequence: CASSQRTGLDGYTF. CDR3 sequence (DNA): TGTGCCAGCAGCCAAAGGACAGGGCTGGATGGCTACACCTTC.

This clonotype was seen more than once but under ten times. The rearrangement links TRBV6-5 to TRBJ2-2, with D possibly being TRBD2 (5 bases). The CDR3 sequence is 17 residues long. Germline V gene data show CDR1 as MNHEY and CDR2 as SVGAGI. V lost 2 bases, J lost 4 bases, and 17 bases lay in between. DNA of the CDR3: TGTGCCAGCAGTTACCCAGCGAACGTGGCGGGCACCGGGGAGCTGTTTTTT. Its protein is CASSYPANVAGTGELFF.

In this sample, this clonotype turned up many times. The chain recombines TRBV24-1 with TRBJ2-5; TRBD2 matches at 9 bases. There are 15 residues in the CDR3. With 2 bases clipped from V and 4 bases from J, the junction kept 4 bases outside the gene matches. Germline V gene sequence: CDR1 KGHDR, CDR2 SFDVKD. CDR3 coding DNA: TGTGCCACCAGTGATTGGGGACTAGCCGGAGAGACCCAGTACTTC. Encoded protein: CATSDWGLAGETQYF.

CDR3: CSPSTSSNTEAFF. For the CDR3, the DNA is TGCAGCCCCTCGACCTCTAGCAACACTGAAGCTTTCTTT. The J gene is TRBJ1-1, the V gene TRBV29-1; D ambiguous. Trimming took off 8 bases at V and 2 bases at J, with 15 bases between the two ends. The CDR3 is made up of 13 amino acids. Germline lookup yields CDR1 SQVTM and CDR2 ANQGSEA.

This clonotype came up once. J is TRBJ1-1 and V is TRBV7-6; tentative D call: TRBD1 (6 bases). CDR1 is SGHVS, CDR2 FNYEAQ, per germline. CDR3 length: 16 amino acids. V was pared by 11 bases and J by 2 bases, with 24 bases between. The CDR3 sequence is CAWSYPFRGGNTEAFF. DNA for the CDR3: TGTGCCTGGAGTTATCCTTTCAGGGGTGGAAACACTGAAGCTTTCTTT. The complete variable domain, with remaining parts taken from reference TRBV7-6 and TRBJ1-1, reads GAGVSQSPRYKVTKRGQDVALRCDPISGHVSLYWYRQALGQGPEFLTYFNYEAQQDKSGLPNDRFSAERPEGSISTLTIQRTEQRDSAMYRCAWSYPFRGGNTEAFFGQGTRLTVV.

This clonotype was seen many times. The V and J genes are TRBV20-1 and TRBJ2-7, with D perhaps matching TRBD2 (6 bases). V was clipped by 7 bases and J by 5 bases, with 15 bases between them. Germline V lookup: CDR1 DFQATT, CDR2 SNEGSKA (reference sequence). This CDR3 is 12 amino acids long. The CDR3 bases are TGCAGTGGACCGGGAGCATCCCACGAGCAGTACTTC. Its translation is CSGPGASHEQYF.

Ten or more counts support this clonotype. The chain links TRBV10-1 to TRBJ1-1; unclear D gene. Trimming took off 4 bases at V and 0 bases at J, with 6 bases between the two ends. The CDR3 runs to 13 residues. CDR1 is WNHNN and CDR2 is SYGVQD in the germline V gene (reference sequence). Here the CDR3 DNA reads TGCGCCAGCAGTGCCACAATGAACACTGAAGCTTTCTTT. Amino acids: CASSATMNTEAFF.

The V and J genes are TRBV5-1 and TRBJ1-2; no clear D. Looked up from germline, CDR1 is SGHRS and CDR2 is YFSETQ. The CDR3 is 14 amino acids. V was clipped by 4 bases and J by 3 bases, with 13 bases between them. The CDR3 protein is CASSTPLADYGYTF. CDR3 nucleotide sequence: TGCGCCAGCAGCACGCCCCTAGCGGACTATGGCTACACCTTC.

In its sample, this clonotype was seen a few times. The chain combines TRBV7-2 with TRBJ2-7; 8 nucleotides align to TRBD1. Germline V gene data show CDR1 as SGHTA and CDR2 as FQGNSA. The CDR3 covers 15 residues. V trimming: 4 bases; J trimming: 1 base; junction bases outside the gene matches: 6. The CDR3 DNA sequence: TGTGCCAGCAGCTCGCGGTGGGACAGGTCCTACGAGCAGTACTTC. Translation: CASSSRWDRSYEQYF. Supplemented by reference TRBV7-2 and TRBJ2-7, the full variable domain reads GAGVSQSPSNKVTEKGKDVELRCDPISGHTALYWYRQSLGQGLEFLIYFQGNSAPDKSGLPSDRFSAERTGGSVSTLTIQRTQQEDSAVYLCASSSRWDRSYEQYFGPGTRLTVT.